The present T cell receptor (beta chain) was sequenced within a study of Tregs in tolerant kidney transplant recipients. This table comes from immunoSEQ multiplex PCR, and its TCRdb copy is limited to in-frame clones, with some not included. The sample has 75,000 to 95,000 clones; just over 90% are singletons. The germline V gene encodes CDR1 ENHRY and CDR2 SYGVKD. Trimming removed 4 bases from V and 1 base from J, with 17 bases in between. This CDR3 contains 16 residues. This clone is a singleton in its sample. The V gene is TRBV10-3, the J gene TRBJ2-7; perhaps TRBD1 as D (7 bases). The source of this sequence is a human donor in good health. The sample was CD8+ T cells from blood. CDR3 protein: CAISATGEEWSYEQYF. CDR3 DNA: TGTGCCATCAGTGCCACAGGGGAGGAGTGGTCCTACGAGCAGTACTTC.